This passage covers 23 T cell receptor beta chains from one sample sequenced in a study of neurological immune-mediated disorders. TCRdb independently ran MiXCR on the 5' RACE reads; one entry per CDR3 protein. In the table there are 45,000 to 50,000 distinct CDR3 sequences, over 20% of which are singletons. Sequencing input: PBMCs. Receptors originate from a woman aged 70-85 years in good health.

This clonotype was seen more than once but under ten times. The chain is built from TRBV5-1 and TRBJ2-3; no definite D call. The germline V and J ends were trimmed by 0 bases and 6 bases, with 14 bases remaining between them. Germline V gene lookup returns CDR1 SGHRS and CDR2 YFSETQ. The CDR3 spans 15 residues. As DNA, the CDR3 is TGCGCCAGCAGCTTGGCCCCTCTGGGGATGGATACGCAGTATTTT. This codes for CASSLAPLGMDTQYF.

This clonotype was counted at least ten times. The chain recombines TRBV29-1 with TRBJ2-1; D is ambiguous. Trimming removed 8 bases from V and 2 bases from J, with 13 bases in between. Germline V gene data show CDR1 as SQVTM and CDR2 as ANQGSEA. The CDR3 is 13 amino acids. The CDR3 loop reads CSKTADTYNEQFF. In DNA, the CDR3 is TGCAGCAAAACGGCCGACACCTACAATGAGCAGTTCTTC.

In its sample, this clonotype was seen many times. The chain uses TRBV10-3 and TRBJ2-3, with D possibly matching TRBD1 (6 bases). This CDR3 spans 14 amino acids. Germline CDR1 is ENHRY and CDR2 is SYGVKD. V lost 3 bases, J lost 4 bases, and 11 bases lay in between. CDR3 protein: CAISEGGEADTQYF. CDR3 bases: TGTGCCATCAGTGAAGGGGGAGAGGCAGATACGCAGTATTTT.

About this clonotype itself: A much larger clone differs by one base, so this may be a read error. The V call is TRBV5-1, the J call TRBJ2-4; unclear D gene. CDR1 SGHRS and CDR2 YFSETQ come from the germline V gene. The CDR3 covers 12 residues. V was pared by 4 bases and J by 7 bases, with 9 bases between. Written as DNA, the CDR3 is TGCGCCAGCAGCGTGGCCTTCAACATTCAGTACTTC. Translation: CASSVAFNIQYF.

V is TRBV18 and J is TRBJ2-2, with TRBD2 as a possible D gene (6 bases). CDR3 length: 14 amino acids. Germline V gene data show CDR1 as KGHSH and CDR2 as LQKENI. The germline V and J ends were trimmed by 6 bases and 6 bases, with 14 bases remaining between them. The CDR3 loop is CASSRDSWPGELFF. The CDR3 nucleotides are TGTGCCAGCTCGCGGGACTCCTGGCCCGGGGAGCTGTTTTTT. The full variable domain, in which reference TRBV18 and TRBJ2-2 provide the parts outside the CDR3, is NAGVMQNPRHLVRRRGQEARLRCSPMKGHSHVYWYRQLPEEGLKFMVYLQKENIIDESGMPKERFSAEFPKEGPSILRIQQVVRGDSAAYFCASSRDSWPGELFFGEGSRLTVL.

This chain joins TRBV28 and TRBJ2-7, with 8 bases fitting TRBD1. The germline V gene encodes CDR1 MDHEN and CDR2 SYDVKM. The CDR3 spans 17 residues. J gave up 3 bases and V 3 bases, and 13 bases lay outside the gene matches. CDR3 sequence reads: CASSFASEQGVSYEQYF. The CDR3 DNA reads TGTGCCAGCAGTTTCGCGTCCGAACAGGGGGTAAGCTACGAGCAGTACTTC.

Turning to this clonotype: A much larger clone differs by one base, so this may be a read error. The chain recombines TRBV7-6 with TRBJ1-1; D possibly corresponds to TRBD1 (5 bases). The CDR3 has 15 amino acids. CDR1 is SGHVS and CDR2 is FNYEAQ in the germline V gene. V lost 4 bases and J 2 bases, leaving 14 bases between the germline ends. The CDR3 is CASSSPEGRNTEAFF. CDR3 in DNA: TGTGCCAGCAGCTCGCCGGAGGGGAGAAACACTGAAGCTTTCTTT.

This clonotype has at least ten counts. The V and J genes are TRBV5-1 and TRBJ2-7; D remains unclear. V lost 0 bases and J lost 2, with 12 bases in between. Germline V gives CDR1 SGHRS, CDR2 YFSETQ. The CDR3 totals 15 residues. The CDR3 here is CASSLEGSLTYEQYF. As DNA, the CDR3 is TGCGCCAGCAGCTTGGAGGGCAGTCTCACCTACGAGCAGTACTTC.

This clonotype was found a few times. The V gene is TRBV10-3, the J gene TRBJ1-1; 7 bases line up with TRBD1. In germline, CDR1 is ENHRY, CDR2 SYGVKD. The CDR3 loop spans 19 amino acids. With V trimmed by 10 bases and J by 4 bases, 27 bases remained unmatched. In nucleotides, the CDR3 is TGTGCCACCAAAGCCAGCCTTCTTACAGGGGCGGCGATCGGCACTGAAGCTTTCTTT. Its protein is CATKASLLTGAAIGTEAFF.

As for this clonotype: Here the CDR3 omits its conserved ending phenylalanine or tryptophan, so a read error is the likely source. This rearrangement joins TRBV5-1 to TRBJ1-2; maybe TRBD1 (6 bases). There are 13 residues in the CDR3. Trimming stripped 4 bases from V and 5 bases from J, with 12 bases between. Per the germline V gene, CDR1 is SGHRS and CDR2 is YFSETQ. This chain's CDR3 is CASSPGQEYGYTS. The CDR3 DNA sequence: TGCGCCAGCAGCCCGGGACAAGAGTATGGCTACACCTCC.

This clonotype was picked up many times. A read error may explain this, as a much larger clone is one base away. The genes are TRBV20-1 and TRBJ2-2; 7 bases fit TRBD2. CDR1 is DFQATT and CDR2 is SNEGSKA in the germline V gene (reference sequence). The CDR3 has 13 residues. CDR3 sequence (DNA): TGCAGTGCCGTCCGGGACTACACCCGGGAGCTGTTTTTT. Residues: CSAVRDYTRELFF.

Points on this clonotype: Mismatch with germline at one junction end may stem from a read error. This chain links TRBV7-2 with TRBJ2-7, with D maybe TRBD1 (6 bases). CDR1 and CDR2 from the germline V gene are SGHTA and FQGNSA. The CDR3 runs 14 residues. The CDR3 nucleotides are TGTGCCAGCAGCTTAAGCCCCGAGCACAGGGAGCGGTACTTC. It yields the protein CASSLSPEHRERYF.

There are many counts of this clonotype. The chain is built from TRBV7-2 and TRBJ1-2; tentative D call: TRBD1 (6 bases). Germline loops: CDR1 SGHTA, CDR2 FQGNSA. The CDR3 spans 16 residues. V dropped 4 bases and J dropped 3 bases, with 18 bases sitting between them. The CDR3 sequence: CASSSDRKTRYYGYTF. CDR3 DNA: TGTGCCAGCAGCTCGGACAGAAAAACCCGCTACTATGGCTACACCTTC.

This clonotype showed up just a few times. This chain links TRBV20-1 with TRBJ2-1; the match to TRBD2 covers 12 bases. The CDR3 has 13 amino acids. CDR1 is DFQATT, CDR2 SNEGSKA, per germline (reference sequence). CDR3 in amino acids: CSELAGGYNEQFF. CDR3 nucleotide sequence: TGCAGCGAACTAGCGGGGGGATACAATGAGCAGTTCTTC.

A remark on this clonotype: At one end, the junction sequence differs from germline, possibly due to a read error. The CDR3 DNA sequence: TGTGTCAGCAGCTTATACGGGACAACAAACACTGAAGCTTTCTTT. This sequence encodes CVSSLYGTTNTEAFF. The rearrangement links TRBV7-9 to TRBJ1-1, with D maybe TRBD1 (6 bases). Germline V gives CDR1 SEHNR, CDR2 FQNEAQ (reference sequence). The CDR3 has 15 residues.

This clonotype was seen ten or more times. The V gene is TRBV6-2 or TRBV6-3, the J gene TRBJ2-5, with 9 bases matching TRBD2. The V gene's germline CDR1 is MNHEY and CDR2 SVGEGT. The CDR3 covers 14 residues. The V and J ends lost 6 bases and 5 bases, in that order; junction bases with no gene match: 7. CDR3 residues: CASSTWREGETQYF. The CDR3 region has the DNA TGTGCCAGCAGCACCTGGCGGGAGGGTGAGACCCAGTACTTC.

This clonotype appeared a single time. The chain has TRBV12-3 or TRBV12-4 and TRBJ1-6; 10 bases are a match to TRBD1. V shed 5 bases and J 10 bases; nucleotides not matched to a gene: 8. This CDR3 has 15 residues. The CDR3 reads CASSGPGQGYSPLHF. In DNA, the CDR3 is TGTGCCAGCAGTGGTCCGGGACAGGGGTACTCACCCCTCCACTTT.

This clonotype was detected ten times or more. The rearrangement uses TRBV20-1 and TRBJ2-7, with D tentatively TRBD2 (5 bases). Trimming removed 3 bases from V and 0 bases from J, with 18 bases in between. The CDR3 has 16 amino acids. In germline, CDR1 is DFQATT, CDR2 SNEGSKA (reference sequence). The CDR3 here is CSARDFAASSSYEQYF. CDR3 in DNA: TGCAGTGCTAGGGACTTTGCTGCCAGCAGCTCCTACGAGCAGTACTTC.

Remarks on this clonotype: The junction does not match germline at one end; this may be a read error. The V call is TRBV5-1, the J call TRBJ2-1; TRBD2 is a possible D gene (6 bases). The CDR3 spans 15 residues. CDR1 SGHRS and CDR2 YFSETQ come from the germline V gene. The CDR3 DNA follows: TGTGCCAGCAGACTGACTAGTGTCGCCTACAATGAGCAGTTCTTC. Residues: CASRLTSVAYNEQFF.

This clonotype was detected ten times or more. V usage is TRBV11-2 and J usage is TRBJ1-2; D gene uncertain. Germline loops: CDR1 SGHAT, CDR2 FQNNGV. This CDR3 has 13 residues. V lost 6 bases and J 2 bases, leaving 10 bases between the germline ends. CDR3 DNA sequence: TGTGCCAGCAGTCCGGCCAGGAACTATGGCTACACCTTC. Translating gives CASSPARNYGYTF.

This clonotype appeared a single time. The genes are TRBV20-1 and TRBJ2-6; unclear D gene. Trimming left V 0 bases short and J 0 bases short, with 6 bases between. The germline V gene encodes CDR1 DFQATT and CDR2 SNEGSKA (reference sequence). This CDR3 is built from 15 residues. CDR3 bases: TGCAGTGCTAGAGATGGGGTCTCTGGGGCCAACGTCCTGACTTTC. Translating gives CSARDGVSGANVLTF.

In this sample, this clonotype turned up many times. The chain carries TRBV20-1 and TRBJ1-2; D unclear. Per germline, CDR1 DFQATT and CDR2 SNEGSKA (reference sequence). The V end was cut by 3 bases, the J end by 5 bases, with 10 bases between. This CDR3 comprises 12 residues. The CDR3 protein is CSASRQEYGYTF. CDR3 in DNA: TGCAGTGCTAGTCGGCAGGAGTATGGCTACACCTTC.

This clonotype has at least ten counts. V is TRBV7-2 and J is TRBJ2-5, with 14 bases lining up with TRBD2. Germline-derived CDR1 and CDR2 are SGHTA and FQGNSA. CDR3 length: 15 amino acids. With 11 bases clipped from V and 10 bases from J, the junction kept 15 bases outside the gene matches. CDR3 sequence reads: CASQSAGLAGESQYF. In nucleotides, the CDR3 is TGTGCCTCCCAATCTGCGGGACTAGCGGGAGAAAGCCAGTACTTC.